Sequencing of this T cell receptor (beta chain) was carried out in a study of blood T cell repertoires in COVID-19 (dated by TCRdb to 2018 to 2020). Background on the whole study: Collaborator samples came from the United States, Italy and Spain and covered acute and convalescent phases of COVID-19. The material from the prospective study consisted of cDNA or gDNA derived from T cells, B-cell-depleted T cells, or PBMCs. The dataset comprised deeply sampled blood TCRbeta repertoires from subjects exposed to, actively infected with, or recovered from COVID-19. The repertoires were made available in a free public database intended to serve as a resource for research on the immune response to SARS-CoV-2. The samples were drawn from the first 160 participants of the ongoing ImmuneRACE study and from more than 1,000 subjects provided by 6 global collaborators. Sample metadata almost always included a de-identified subject ID, COVID-19 status, age in years and sex. Where available, HLA class I and class II types were taken from metadata supplied by the sample provider and were not determined by assay-based typing.

According to the germline V gene, CDR1 reads MGHDK and CDR2 reads SYGVNS. The CDR3 holds 13 amino acids from the cysteine to the phenylalanine. Only the CDR3 DNA is retained, 39 bases long and in frame from the first base. Here V drops 3 bases and J drops 7 bases, and the junction holds 3 bases not matched to any gene. What the authors observed across the whole study: The amount of clinical and demographic metadata varied by source and participant and was provided uncurated.

Comment on this clone: Its antigen is currently not known. There are no base qualities to consult, and no much larger clone falls within one base.

Participants in the prospective study were enrolled through a virtual design, were aged roughly 18 to 100 years, and lived in under 25 United States geographic areas. To assign participants to cohorts, the prospective study relied on clinical history that participants themselves reported in a screening survey and a study questionnaire. Exposed participants were defined as having been in contact with someone with a PCR-confirmed or clinician-diagnosed COVID-19 case within 2 weeks of study entry. In the prospective study, whole blood, serum and a nasopharyngeal or oropharyngeal swab were collected from each participant by mobile phlebotomists. Additional blood draws and questionnaires over a roughly two-month period could optionally be provided by prospective study participants. Before DNA extraction, blood samples from the prospective study were shipped at room temperature or frozen. TCRbeta CDR3 regions were amplified from genomic DNA by means of the immunoSEQ Assay, a bias-controlled multiplex PCR. The original pipeline was this. The number of nucleated cells in each sample was estimated from the amplification of reference gene primers within the assay. Sequence reads were collapsed and filtered to measure the absolute abundance of every unique TCRbeta CDR3 rearrangement. For each sample, productive Simpson clonality was calculated by taking the square root of Simpson's diversity index across productive rearrangements. Sourced from immuneACCESS, this table was stored by TCRdb with only in-frame sequences that have V and J called. A share of the clones is absent; for the studies checked, an unresolved V gene accounts for under half, and the remainder has no known explanation. The D gene and trimming were derived from the DNA, and the V and J assignments and clone size from that table. The sample records 150,000 to 200,000 clones, about 80% of which are singletons. The top ten hold about an eighth of the sample.

The sequence was obtained from a man between 60 and 75 years old who had been exposed to COVID-19. The V gene is TRBV25-1 and the J gene is TRBJ1-2; 9 of the junction bases match TRBD1. Sequenced: PBMCs or T cells enriched from blood (not recorded which). The nucleotides are TGTGCCAGCAGTGATCGACAGGGGGTTGGCTACACCTTC. This is translated as CASSDRQGVGYTF.